The entry that follows covers one TCR beta chain sequence. This clonotype was observed a few times. No cognate antigen has been identified for it. Base qualities are not recorded, but no much larger clone differs from it by a single base. The sample is drawn from a study of T-cell memory formation after mild COVID-19 (dated by TCRdb to the early 2020s). Describing the broader study: TCR sequence clusters from the two donors were largely donor specific. Longitudinal TCRalpha and TCRbeta repertoire sequencing tracked T-cell clones expanding and contracting after mild COVID-19 in a couple of donors. Two young, previously healthy adult volunteers made up the cohort, one male and one female.

Paper-wide results and their limitations: Balanced CD4/CD8 phenotypes were observed for clones contracting from day 15 to 85, whereas a bias towards CD4+ was observed for a second wave of clones expanding from day 15 to 37. Contracting CD4+ clones turned up mainly in the CM and EM memory subsets, whereas EMRA was where CD8+ clones were enriched. SARS-CoV-2 specificity was not confirmed for the second-wave clones peaking on day 37. The study included only a couple of mild cases, and larger cohorts that include severe cases with pre-infection samples were judged to be necessary. Some responding clones were detected in pre-infection memory, which suggested that pre-existing cross-reactive memory T cells had joined the SARS-CoV-2 response.

Ficoll-Paque density gradient centrifugation was used to isolate PBMCs. Sequencer: Illumina NovaSeq 6000. TCRalpha and TCRbeta cDNA libraries were built by 5'RACE with constant-segment primers, adding sample barcodes and unique molecular identifiers. Trizol reagent was used to extract RNA from every sample. Amplification of the libraries took two PCR steps, and the second step added a second sample barcode plus Illumina TruSeq adapters. The libraries were sequenced on an Illumina NovaSeq using 2 x 150 bp paired-end reads. The original methods were these. Demultiplexing of reads and collapsing into UMI-guided consensus sequences were performed with migec v1.2.7. Using mixcr v2.1.11, the UMI consensuses were aligned to TRA and TRB V and J templates and assembled into clonotypes. Clonotypes were classified as expanded or contracted when called significant by both edgeR and NoisET, with noise models trained on biological replicates. For edgeR calls, the cutoffs were a false discovery rate-adjusted p below 0.01 and a log2 fold-change threshold of 1. As an exploratory analysis of dynamics, max-normalized trajectories of the 1000 most abundant clonotypes were examined with PCA combined with hierarchical clustering. Each responding clone was given a CD4 or CD8 phenotype based on the CD4+ and CD8+ repertoires, which had been sequenced separately. The raw public reads went through TCRdb reprocessing: fastp at Q25, MiXCR clone calling, in-frame beta chains kept. Rows matching on CDR3 protein sequence are summarized as one entry with the most common DNA and genes. TCRdb's processing, not the authors' own work, is the source of the V and J calls. The sample table shows 30,000 to 45,000 distinct CDR3 sequences, and more than 9.5% are seen once. The ten largest clonotypes hold around 28% of the sample.

Between the V and J ends, shortened by 5 bases and 1 base respectively, the junction contains 14 bases. Inclusive of the bounding cysteine and phenylalanine, the CDR3 is 15 residues long. The sequence is cut down to CDR3 DNA, 45 bases in frame from base 1. This TCR was sampled from a man between 18 and 29 years old who had mild COVID-19 (a few samples of this study predate the infection). The sample titles of this study are shuffled in the database, so cell type and time point are left out; the donor was told from shared clones. The sequence joins TRBV12-3 or TRBV12-4 to TRBJ1-1, with TRBD1 as a weak D call on 6 bases. The sequenced material came from PBMCs or a T cell subset sorted from them (not recorded which). The DNA sequence is as follows: TGTGCCAGCAGTCCGCAACCGACAGGGAACACTGAAGCTTTCTTT. This gives the protein CASSPQPTGNTEAFF.